What follows are 12 T cell receptor beta chains derived from one specimen sequenced in a study of shared clonotypes between healthy human individuals (dated by TCRdb to 2018 to 2021). The library was produced with the immunoSEQ multiplex PCR assay. TCRdb stores this immuneACCESS table with in-frame sequences only. Part of the clones is absent; in the studies checked, under half of the shortfall reflects unresolved V genes, and no reason is known for the rest. The sample data list roughly 650,000 clones, and roughly 95% of these were observed just once. About 0.11% of the sample lies in the top ten. CD8 naive samples consisted of CD45RO-negative cells that were positively selected for CCR7, yielding a CD45RA+CCR7+ population without TemRA cells. The sequencing sample was made of naive CD8+ T cells sorted from blood. The cell subset or site label, read with the paper, signifies: CD45RA+CCR7+. The receptors stem from a woman in her 30s in good health.

The rearrangement joins TRBV27 to TRBJ2-7; 8 bases map to TRBD2. This CDR3 spans 14 amino acids. With V trimmed by 5 bases and J by 7 bases, 10 bases remained unmatched. Germline V gene lookup returns CDR1 MNHEY and CDR2 SMNVEV (reference sequence). CDR3 DNA: TGTGCCAGCAGTCCTTGGACAGCGGGGGAGGAGCAGTACTTC. Its translation: CASSPWTAGEEQYF.

This chain uses TRBV29-1 with TRBJ1-2; D not certain. The CDR3 runs 12 residues. Trimming pared 1 base from V and 2 bases from J, leaving 5 bases between. Looked up from germline, CDR1 is SQVTM and CDR2 is ANQGSEA. CDR3 loop: CSVEGYNYGYTF. CDR3 coding DNA: TGCAGCGTTGAAGGATACAACTATGGCTACACCTTC.

This chain links TRBV19 with TRBJ2-4; possibly TRBD2 for D (6 bases). Germline CDR1 reads LNHDA; CDR2 reads SQIVND (reference sequence). This CDR3 contains 16 residues. V lost 7 bases and J 3 bases, leaving 19 bases between the germline ends. The CDR3 here is CASTPPHLEGKNIQYF. The CDR3 DNA is TGTGCCAGTACCCCCCCCCATCTGGAGGGCAAAAACATTCAGTACTTC.

This chain joins TRBV14 and TRBJ2-1; possible D gene TRBD1, 5 bases. This CDR3 has 13 residues. V gave up 2 bases and J gave up 10 bases, with 12 bases separating them. The germline CDR1 and CDR2 sequences are SGHDN and FVKESK. The CDR3 loop is CASSQFGRGEQFF. In nucleotides, the CDR3 is TGTGCCAGCAGCCAATTCGGTAGGGGAGAGCAGTTCTTC. The full variable domain, completed using reference TRBV14 and TRBJ2-1, is EAGVTQFPSHSVIEKGQTVTLRCDPISGHDNLYWYRRVMGKEIKFLLHFVKESKQDESGMPNNRFLAERTGGTYSTLKVQPAELEDSGVYFCASSQFGRGEQFFGPGTRLTVL.

The chain has TRBV5-6 and TRBJ1-1, with D possibly matching TRBD1 (5 bases). CDR1 is SGHDT, CDR2 YYEEEE, per germline. This CDR3 has 14 amino acids. Trimming cost V 0 bases and J 1 base, with 7 bases left between them. This CDR3 is CASSLGGQNTEAFF. The DNA for the CDR3 is TGTGCCAGCAGCTTGGGCGGACAGAACACTGAAGCTTTCTTT.

The chain joins TRBV28 to TRBJ2-7, with TRBD1 matching 8 bases. This CDR3 has 13 residues. The ends lost 2 bases at V and 6 bases at J; junction bases unmatched: 3. Germline V gives CDR1 MDHEN, CDR2 SYDVKM. The CDR3 nucleotides are TGTGCCAGCAGTTTAGACAGGGGAGGCGAGCAGTACTTC. Translation: CASSLDRGGEQYF.

J is TRBJ2-5 and V is TRBV7-9; D might be TRBD1 (5 bases). Trimming pared 11 bases from V and 1 base from J, leaving 8 bases between. There are 11 residues in the CDR3. CDR1 SEHNR and CDR2 FQNEAQ come from the germline V gene (reference sequence). CDR3 in amino acids: CAEDSQETQYF. Here the CDR3 DNA reads TGTGCCGAAGACAGCCAAGAGACCCAGTACTTC.

The rearrangement joins TRBV6-6 to TRBJ2-1, with 9 nucleotides matching TRBD2. The CDR3 runs to 15 residues. Losses at the gene ends were 8 bases for V and 3 bases for J; bases not matched to a gene: 8. Germline CDR1 MNHNY, CDR2 SVGAGI (reference sequence). Written as DNA, the CDR3 is TGTGCCAGCGGGTTGGCGGGAGGGATCTACAATGAGCAGTTCTTC. Its translation is CASGLAGGIYNEQFF.

The chain carries TRBV4-1 and TRBJ1-1; TRBD1 agrees at 8 bases. This CDR3 is 14 amino acids long. Trimming took 3 bases from V and 4 from J; bases not matched to a gene: 4. Germline CDR1 is MGHRA and CDR2 is YSYEKL. The DNA for the CDR3 is TGCGCCAGCAGCCATAGACAGGGGACCACTGAAGCTTTCTTT. Translation gives CASSHRQGTTEAFF.

The gene calls are TRBV11-2 and TRBJ2-3; 7 nucleotides agree with TRBD1. CDR3 length: 19 amino acids. Germline CDR1 reads SGHAT; CDR2 reads FQNNGV. Losses at the gene ends were 5 bases for V and 1 base for J; bases not matched to a gene: 18. The CDR3 reads CASSPRQGVLSIGTDTQYF. Written as DNA, the CDR3 is TGTGCCAGCAGCCCCAGACAGGGTGTTCTGAGTATTGGCACAGATACGCAGTATTTT.

This rearrangement joins TRBV7-8 to TRBJ2-7, with D perhaps matching TRBD1 or TRBD2 (5 bases each). V was pared by 5 bases and J by 2 bases, with 16 bases between. Germline V gene data show CDR1 as SGHVS and CDR2 as FQNEAQ. The CDR3 contains 15 residues. CDR3 protein: CASSQIRDVAYEQYF. The CDR3, as DNA: TGTGCCAGCAGCCAAATCCGGGACGTAGCCTACGAGCAGTACTTC.

V is TRBV21-1 and J is TRBJ2-7; TRBD2 reflects the table's D call only, with no check against the DNA. TRBV21-1 is described as a pseudogene. This CDR3 is 16 amino acids long. The CDR3 sequence is CASGRGGLFSSYEQYF. The DNA of the CDR3 is TGTGCCAGCGGACGAGGCGGGCTGTTCAGCTCCTACGAGCAGTACTTC.